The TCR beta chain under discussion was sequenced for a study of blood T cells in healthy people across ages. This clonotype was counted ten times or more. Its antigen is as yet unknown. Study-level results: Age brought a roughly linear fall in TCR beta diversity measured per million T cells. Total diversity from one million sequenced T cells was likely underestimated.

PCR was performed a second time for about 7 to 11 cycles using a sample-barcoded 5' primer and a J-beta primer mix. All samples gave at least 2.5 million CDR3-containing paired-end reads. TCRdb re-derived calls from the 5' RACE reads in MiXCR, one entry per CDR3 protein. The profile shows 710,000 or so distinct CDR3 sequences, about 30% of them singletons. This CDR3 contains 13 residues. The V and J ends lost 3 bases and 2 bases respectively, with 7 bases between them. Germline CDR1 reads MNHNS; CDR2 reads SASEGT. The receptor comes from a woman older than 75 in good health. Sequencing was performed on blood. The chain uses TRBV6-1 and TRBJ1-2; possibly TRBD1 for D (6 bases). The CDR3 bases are TGTGCCAGCAGTGAGAGGGGGAACTATGGCTACACCTTC. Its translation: CASSERGNYGYTF.